These T cell receptor beta chains were read from a single sample in a study of identifying expanded T cells in peripheral blood. Sequenced by immunoSEQ multiplex PCR; TCRdb stores in-frame clones only, minus some. The table lists just over 90,000 clones, about 90% of them singletons. Sequencing input: blood. The source is a person between 18 and 75 years old in good health. The CDR3 runs from the conserved cysteine through the conserved F or W. D genes are given only for firm matches. Not every row has a clone size; where given, it reads once, few, many or a size class.

CDR3nt	CDR3aa	v_gene	j_gene	d_gene	abundance
TGTGCCAGCAGCTTAGATAGGGCCTACAATGAGCAGTTCTTC	CASSLDRAYNEQFF	TRBV7-2	TRBJ2-1	NA	NA
TGTGCCAGCAGTCTTAGGACTGAGACCGGGGAGCTGTTTTTT	CASSLRTETGELFF	TRBV6-1	TRBJ2-2	NA	NA
TGTGCCAGCACCAAAAGGGAGGGTGAAAAACTGTTTTTT	CASTKREGEKLFF	TRBV6-6	TRBJ1-4	NA	NA
TGTGCCAGTAGTATCTTTTGGACTGACACCTATAGCAATCAGCCCCAGCATTTT	CASSIFWTDTYSNQPQHF	TRBV19	TRBJ1-5	NA	NA
TGTGCCAGCAGTGAACAGGGGAGGGATACGCAGTATTTT	CASSEQGRDTQYF	TRBV6-1	TRBJ2-3	NA	once
TGTGCCAGCAGCAGGGTTCGCAATCAGCCCCAGCATTTT	CASSRVRNQPQHF	TRBV28	TRBJ1-5	NA	NA
TGTGCCAGCAGTTACTCTCCTCAGGGGGTCCGGACTGAAGCTTTCTTT	CASSYSPQGVRTEAFF	TRBV6-6	TRBJ1-1	TRBD1	NA
TGTGCCAGCAGTGAAGGGGTGACCACTGGAAACACCATATATTTT	CASSEGVTTGNTIYF	TRBV2	TRBJ1-3	NA	NA
TGTGCCAGCGGCACGGACACTGAAGCTTTCTTT	CASGTDTEAFF	TRBV5-4	TRBJ1-1	NA	NA
TGTGCCATCACCGAGACAGGGGGCGGCGGCTACACCTTC	CAITETGGGGYTF	TRBV10-3	TRBJ1-2	TRBD1	NA
TGTGCCAGCAGTGACCCGCCCATGGGGCAGGGGGGAAGGAAAAACACTGAAGCTTTCTTT	CASSDPPMGQGGRKNTEAFF	TRBV6-4	TRBJ1-1	TRBD1	NA
TGTGCCAGCAGCTTGTCGGGACTAGCGAACACCGGGGAGCTGTTTTTT	CASSLSGLANTGELFF	TRBV7-3	TRBJ2-2	TRBD2	NA
TGTGCCAGCAGCTTAGTAGTCGCCAGTGGTCCTGGGGCCAACGTCCTGACTTTC	CASSLVVASGPGANVLTF	TRBV7-8	TRBJ2-6	NA	few
TGTGCCAGCGGAGCAGGAAGGAACACTGAAGCTTTCTTT	CASGAGRNTEAFF	TRBV7-2	TRBJ1-1	NA	once
TGTGCCAGCAGCTTAGATCACGGATCACCCCTCCACTTT	CASSLDHGSPLHF	TRBV11-2	TRBJ1-6	NA	once
TGTGCCAGCAGCGAGTCAGGGGCCGGGGAGACCCAGTACTTC	CASSESGAGETQYF	TRBV9	TRBJ2-5	NA	NA
TGTGCCAGCAGTCTAACAGGGACGTACAATGAGCAGTTCTTC	CASSLTGTYNEQFF	TRBV6-6	TRBJ2-1	NA	NA
TGCGCCAGCAGCCACCGAGGACAGGGGACCTACAATGAGCAGTTCTTC	CASSHRGQGTYNEQFF	TRBV4-1	TRBJ2-1	TRBD1	NA
TGTGCCAGCAGCTTGTCGGGTCGCTACGAGCAGTACTTC	CASSLSGRYEQYF	TRBV5-4	TRBJ2-7	NA	NA
TGTGCCAGCACCCTACTGGGTTTAGGAGCAGATACGCAGTATTTT	CASTLLGLGADTQYF	TRBV27	TRBJ2-3	NA	NA
TGTGCCAGCAGTGATAGGGACCGGCGGACTGAAGCTTTCTTT	CASSDRDRRTEAFF	TRBV6-1	TRBJ1-1	NA	NA
TGTGCCAGCAGCAGATACAGGGGCAACTATGGCTACACCTTC	CASSRYRGNYGYTF	TRBV11-1	TRBJ1-2	TRBD1	NA
TGTGCCAGCAGCTTGGTTGGGGGCTCCTACGAGCAGTACTTC	CASSLVGGSYEQYF	TRBV5-4	TRBJ2-7	NA	NA
TGTGCCAGTTCTACCTCCGGGACTAGTGGGTGGGAGACCCAGTACTTC	CASSTSGTSGWETQYF	TRBV28	TRBJ2-5	TRBD2	NA
TGCAGCTCGGGGGTTAGCGGATACAATGAGCAGTTCTTC	CSSGVSGYNEQFF	TRBV29-1	TRBJ2-1	NA	NA
TGTGCCAGCAGCTCGACAGGAGCCTCCTACGAGCAGTACTTC	CASSSTGASYEQYF	TRBV11-2	TRBJ2-7	NA	NA
TGTGCCAGCTCTGCCGGGACTCGTGCGAACAATGAGCAGTTCTTC	CASSAGTRANNEQFF	TRBV14	TRBJ2-1	NA	NA
TGCGCCAGCAGCTTGCAGGGTGGTGGCTCTGGAAACACCATATATTTT	CASSLQGGGSGNTIYF	TRBV5-1	TRBJ1-3	NA	NA
TGTGCCAGCAGCACCTCCCCACAGGGTAGAAGGTATGGCTACACCTTC	CASSTSPQGRRYGYTF	TRBV5-5	TRBJ1-2	NA	NA
TGTGCCAGCAGCGTAGGTCTAGCGGGACTGGATACGCAGTATTTT	CASSVGLAGLDTQYF	TRBV9	TRBJ2-3	TRBD2	NA
TGCGCCAGCAGCTTATGGACTAGCGGAGGGTCGGCGGAGCTGTTTTTT	CASSLWTSGGSAELFF	TRBV5-1	TRBJ2-2	TRBD2	NA
TGTGCCATCAGTATTACAGAGAGCTCTGGAAACACCATATATTTT	CAISITESSGNTIYF	TRBV10-3	TRBJ1-3	NA	NA
TGTGCCAGCAGTGAGCGACTACCCAGAGCCCAGTACTTC	CASSERLPRAQYF	TRBV25-1	TRBJ2-5	NA	NA
TGTGCCAGCAGCGTAGGCGGGGAAGGGGAAAAACTGTTTTTT	CASSVGGEGEKLFF	TRBV9	TRBJ1-4	NA	NA
TGTGCCAGCAGTCAGGGGGACACCAGCACAGATACGCAGTATTTT	CASSQGDTSTDTQYF	TRBV2	TRBJ2-3	TRBD1	once
TGTGCCAGCAGCTTGGATCAGGGGAACTATGGCTACACCTTC	CASSLDQGNYGYTF	TRBV5-6	TRBJ1-2	NA	NA
TGTGCCAGCAGTTACTCGGCGGGGGAGTACGAGCAGTACTTC	CASSYSAGEYEQYF	TRBV6-5	TRBJ2-7	TRBD2	NA
TGTGCCAGCTCACCACCGGCCACCTCTGGAAACACCATATATTTT	CASSPPATSGNTIYF	TRBV18	TRBJ1-3	NA	NA
TGTGCCACCAGCAGGGCAGGACAGGGGGGCTCCTACGAGCAGTACTTC	CATSRAGQGGSYEQYF	TRBV15	TRBJ2-7	TRBD1	NA
TGTGCCAGCAGCGTTAGCGGGGGTAGAGATGAGCAGTTCTTC	CASSVSGGRDEQFF	TRBV9	TRBJ2-1	TRBD2	NA
TGTGCCAGCAGCACCAGGACCTCCGAGCAGTACTTC	CASSTRTSEQYF	TRBV5-6	TRBJ2-7	NA	NA
TGTGCCTGGGGGACCGGGACAGGGCCGAGCACTGAAGCTTTCTTT	CAWGTGTGPSTEAFF	TRBV30	TRBJ1-1	TRBD1	few
TGTGCCAGCAGCGCCCGGGGGCCGGCGGGAGATACGCAGTATTTT	CASSARGPAGDTQYF	TRBV5-6	TRBJ2-3	NA	NA
TGTGCCAGCAGCTTGGTTAAGGGCTCGGGAGAGACCCAGTACTTC	CASSLVKGSGETQYF	TRBV5-6	TRBJ2-5	NA	NA
TGTGCCAGCAGCCTAGAGGCGGTAGCTTACAATGAGCAGTTCTTC	CASSLEAVAYNEQFF	TRBV9	TRBJ2-1	NA	NA